This T cell receptor (beta chain) was retrieved from a study of shared clonotypes between healthy human individuals. Trimming at V came to 4 bases and at J to 0 bases, leaving 11 bases not matched to a gene. The CDR3 length is 17 residues. Germline V lookup: CDR1 SGHRS, CDR2 YFSETQ. The study ran the assay at deep level. The protocol was immunoSEQ multiplex PCR, while the TCRdb copy is restricted to in-frame clones and leaves out a portion. The sample shows about 990,000 clones, roughly 74% of them seen only once. The table lists this clone with many counts. Donors comprised healthy HIV-negative adults lacking recent acute infections or vaccinations.

This sequence originates from a man younger than 35 in good health. Some clones in this sample may be carry-over from other donors' samples. V is TRBV5-1 and J is TRBJ1-2; 8 positions match TRBD1. The sample comprised memory CD4+ T cells from PBMCs. Regarding subset: CD45RA-negative fraction. CDR3 sequence: CASSAGTGSLPNYGYTF. The CDR3 bases are TGCGCCAGCAGCGCCGGGACAGGCTCCCTCCCTAACTATGGCTACACCTTC.